A single sample gave rise to the 27 T cell receptor beta chains below, sequenced in a study of shared T cell receptors in the human thymus. Libraries were prepared by immunoSEQ multiplex PCR; TCRdb keeps only in-frame clonotypes and omits some of them. In the table there are about 400,000 clones, over 90% of which are singletons. The sequencing sample was made of thymocytes. The origin of the receptors is a human donor.

The rearrangement uses TRBV7-3 and TRBJ2-7; 8 bases map to TRBD1. The germline V gene encodes CDR1 SGHTA and CDR2 FQGTGA. The CDR3 is 15 amino acids. J gave up 3 bases and V 2 bases, and 6 bases lay outside the gene matches. Here the CDR3 DNA reads TGTGCCAGCAGCTTAGACCAGGGGGCGGTCTACGAGCAGTACTTC. Protein: CASSLDQGAVYEQYF.

The chain has TRBV29-1 and TRBJ1-4; D may be TRBD1 (5 bases). The CDR3 sequence is 13 residues long. Germline V gene data show CDR1 as SQVTM and CDR2 as ANQGSEA. V was pared by 7 bases and J by 5 bases, with 14 bases between. CDR3 region: CSAWGSLNEKLFF. CDR3 DNA sequence: TGCAGCGCCTGGGGCAGCCTAAATGAAAAACTGTTTTTT. Complete variable domain (other parts from reference TRBV29-1 and TRBJ1-4): SAVISQKPSRDICQRGTSLTIQCQVDSQVTMMFWYRQQPGQSLTLIATANQGSEATYESGFVIDKFPISRPNLTFSTLTVSNMSPEDSSIYLCSAWGSLNEKLFFGSGTQLSVL.

This chain joins TRBV4-2 and TRBJ2-7; D is undetermined. CDR1 is LGHNA and CDR2 is YNFKEQ in the germline V gene. The CDR3 sequence is 16 residues long. Trimming cost V 1 base and J 0 bases, with 13 bases left between them. The CDR3 reads CASSQGVGFSSYEQYF. The CDR3 DNA is TGTGCCAGCAGCCAAGGGGTGGGGTTCAGCTCCTACGAGCAGTACTTC.

This clone was seen once. The chain uses TRBV19 and TRBJ2-3; no reliable D call. Germline CDR1 is LNHDA and CDR2 is SQIVND (reference sequence). Trimming shortened V by 1 base and J by 6 bases, and 14 bases separated the two germline ends. The CDR3 spans 15 residues. The CDR3 region is CASSIAARPQDTQYF. DNA for the CDR3: TGTGCCAGTAGTATAGCAGCCCGTCCCCAGGATACGCAGTATTTT.

V and J are TRBV9 and TRBJ2-1; D gene unclear. The ends were cut back, 0 bases at V and 6 bases at J, with 10 bases in the middle. Germline V gene lookup returns CDR1 SGDLS and CDR2 YYNGEE. The CDR3 is 14 amino acids. The CDR3 DNA follows: TGTGCCAGCAGCGTAGGGGCAAAGCCCAATGAGCAGTTCTTC. As protein: CASSVGAKPNEQFF.

The chain recombines TRBV9 with TRBJ2-3, with 7 bases aligning to TRBD2. Germline assignment: CDR1 SGDLS and CDR2 YYNGEE. V lost 4 bases and J lost 2; bases outside the gene matches: 16. The CDR3 spans 18 residues. In nucleotides, the CDR3 is TGTGCCAGCAGCCCCAGCCTTGGCGGGAGAGAATTCACAGATACGCAGTATTTT. It encodes CASSPSLGGREFTDTQYF.

CDR3 in amino acids: CASSLFLRTGKEKLFF. The DNA for the CDR3 is TGTGCCAGCAGTTTATTCCTTAGGACAGGGAAGGAAAAACTGTTTTTT. V is TRBV27 and J is TRBJ1-4, with 8 bases matching TRBD1. Germline V CDR1 and CDR2: MNHEY, SMNVEV (reference sequence). The CDR3 length is 16 residues. J was trimmed by 8 bases and V by 1 base; bases with no gene match: 9.

The rearrangement uses TRBV10-1 and TRBJ2-1, with a tentative D call TRBD2 (6 bases). This CDR3 contains 16 residues. Looked up from germline, CDR1 is WNHNN and CDR2 is SYGVQD (reference sequence). The ends were cut back, 5 bases at V and 2 bases at J, with 16 bases in the middle. CDR3 coding DNA: TGCGCCAGCAGTTTCGGAGGGAAGTGGGCCTACAATGAGCAGTTCTTC. This translates into CASSFGGKWAYNEQFF.

This rearrangement joins TRBV18 to TRBJ2-7, with D uncertain. V was shortened by 2 bases and J by 2 bases, with 13 bases between the two germline ends. Germline CDR1 is KGHSH and CDR2 is LQKENI. The CDR3 runs to 15 residues. CDR3 coding DNA: TGTGCCAGCTCACCATCCGGGCGGTATACCTACGAGCAGTACTTC. Its translation is CASSPSGRYTYEQYF. Complete variable domain (other parts from reference TRBV18 and TRBJ2-7): NAGVMQNPRHLVRRRGQEARLRCSPMKGHSHVYWYRQLPEEGLKFMVYLQKENIIDESGMPKERFSAEFPKEGPSILRIQQVVRGDSAAYFCASSPSGRYTYEQYFGPGTRLTVT.

V gene TRBV7-9 combines with J gene TRBJ2-7; perhaps TRBD2 as D (5 bases). Germline loops: CDR1 SEHNR, CDR2 FQNEAQ (reference sequence). V was shortened by 1 base and J by 2 bases, with 12 bases between the two germline ends. The CDR3 runs to 15 residues. The CDR3 DNA sequence: TGTGCCAGCAGCTTAGGGCCTGGGAGAGCCTACGAGCAGTACTTC. Its translation: CASSLGPGRAYEQYF. Full variable domain (missing parts from reference TRBV7-9 and TRBJ2-7): DTGVSQNPRHKITKRGQNVTFRCDPISEHNRLYWYRQTLGQGPEFLTYFQNEAQLEKSRLLSDRFSAERPKGSFSTLEIQRTEQGDSAMYLCASSLGPGRAYEQYFGPGTRLTVT.

The V gene is TRBV27, the J gene TRBJ2-1; TRBD1 matches 10 bases. The trim removed 5 bases at V and 12 bases at J, leaving 7 bases unmatched. Germline CDR1 reads MNHEY; CDR2 reads SMNVEV (reference sequence). The CDR3 totals 13 residues. The CDR3 region has the DNA TGTGCCAGCAGTATCAGGACAGGGGGTGGGCAGTTCTTC. Protein: CASSIRTGGGQFF.

The chain recombines TRBV27 with TRBJ2-1; possible D gene TRBD1, 5 bases. V was pared by 8 bases and J by 0 bases, with 11 bases between. Germline V lookup: CDR1 MNHEY, CDR2 SMNVEV (reference sequence). CDR3 length: 14 amino acids. The CDR3 reads CASQGLSSYNEQFF. The CDR3 DNA sequence: TGTGCCAGCCAGGGATTGAGCTCCTACAATGAGCAGTTCTTC.

The chain's CDR3 is CASSQEARQRSTPAKFF. The CDR3 region has the DNA TGCGCCAGCAGCCAAGAGGCCCGACAGCGCTCCACCCCTGCGAAATTCTTC. This chain links TRBV4-3 with TRBJ2-1; possible D gene TRBD1, 5 bases. CDR3 length: 17 amino acids. V was pared by 0 bases and J by 16 bases, with 28 bases between. CDR1 and CDR2 (germline): LGHNA, YSLEER.

The J gene is TRBJ2-2, the V gene TRBV4-1; a weak D match, TRBD1 (6 bases). Germline values: CDR1 MGHRA, CDR2 YSYEKL. CDR3 length: 22 residues. The V and J ends lost 0 bases and 7 bases respectively, with 33 bases between them. The CDR3 loop is CASSQDRMWSVGLYRDGGELFF. In DNA form, the CDR3 reads TGCGCCAGCAGCCAAGATCGAATGTGGAGTGTGGGGTTATACAGGGACGGCGGGGAGCTGTTTTTT.

This chain links TRBV11-2 with TRBJ2-6, with unresolved D. V lost 5 bases to trimming and J lost 0 bases, with 17 bases between them. CDR3 length equals 18 residues. In germline, CDR1 is SGHAT, CDR2 FQNNGV. CDR3 DNA: TGTGCCAGCAGCCTTCCTCCGTGGTTATACTCTGGGGCCAACGTCCTGACTTTC. Translating gives CASSLPPWLYSGANVLTF.

V and J are TRBV4-1 and TRBJ2-7, with D maybe TRBD1 (6 bases). The CDR3 is 15 amino acids. V was pared by 4 bases and J by 0 bases, with 13 bases between. Germline V lookup: CDR1 MGHRA, CDR2 YSYEKL. CDR3 DNA: TGCGCCAGCAGCCGACAACGGGACATCTCCTACGAGCAGTACTTC. As protein: CASSRQRDISYEQYF.

The chain recombines TRBV19 with TRBJ2-3, with 9 bases aligning to TRBD2. CDR3 length equals 15 residues. V lost 3 bases, J lost 6 bases, and 7 bases stayed unmatched. CDR1 LNHDA and CDR2 SQIVND come from the germline V gene (reference sequence). The chain's CDR3 is CASSMWPSGVDTQYF. CDR3 nucleotide sequence: TGTGCCAGTAGTATGTGGCCTAGCGGGGTGGATACGCAGTATTTT.

This clone showed up just once. CDR3 DNA sequence: TGTGCCACCAGCAGGGACAAGACTAGCGGGATTCACAATGAGCAGTTCTTC. It yields the protein CATSRDKTSGIHNEQFF. This rearrangement joins TRBV15 to TRBJ2-1, with 11 positions matching TRBD2. Germline V gives CDR1 LNHNV, CDR2 YYDKDF (reference sequence). CDR3 length: 17 amino acids. Germline trimming cut 3 bases from V and 5 bases from J; bases unmatched to any gene: 9.

The chain has TRBV11-1 and TRBJ2-7; a possible D gene is TRBD2 (7 bases). The CDR3 is made up of 14 amino acids. Germline loops: CDR1 SGHAT, CDR2 FQDESV (reference sequence). The V and J ends lost 2 bases and 4 bases respectively, with 12 bases between them. DNA for the CDR3: TGTGCCAGCAGCTTATCGGGGGGCGCATACGAGCAGTACTTC. Translation: CASSLSGGAYEQYF. The variable domain in full, with the rest retrieved from reference TRBV11-1 and TRBJ2-7, is EAEVAQSPRYKITEKSQAVAFWCDPISGHATLYWYRQILGQGPELLVQFQDESVVDDSQLPKDRFSAERLKGVDSTLKIQPAELGDSAMYLCASSLSGGAYEQYFGPGTRLTVT.

The chain has TRBV29-1 and TRBJ2-1; possibly TRBD2 for D (5 bases). Germline V lookup: CDR1 SQVTM, CDR2 ANQGSEA. Trimming pared 4 bases from V and 7 bases from J, leaving 20 bases between. This CDR3 is built from 15 residues. DNA for the CDR3: TGCAGCGTTGCTCAACTAGAGGGTTGGGAGAATGAGCAGTTCTTC. It encodes CSVAQLEGWENEQFF.

The gene calls are TRBV28 and TRBJ2-7, with no clear D. The germline V gene encodes CDR1 MDHEN and CDR2 SYDVKM. CDR3 size: 16 residues. V lost 6 bases and J 4 bases, leaving 22 bases between the germline ends. The CDR3 spells CASRVSESHGPYEQYF. Written as DNA, the CDR3 is TGTGCCAGCAGAGTGAGCGAAAGTCACGGCCCTTACGAGCAGTACTTC.

The J gene is TRBJ1-2, the V gene TRBV18; D perhaps matches TRBD1 (6 bases). Looked up from germline, CDR1 is KGHSH and CDR2 is LQKENI. There are 24 residues in the CDR3. The ends were cut back, 3 bases at V and 4 bases at J, with 42 bases in the middle. CDR3 loop: CASSPRRGRQLTPLRTAQIYGYTF. Here the CDR3 DNA reads TGTGCCAGCTCACCCCGCCGAGGTAGACAGCTCACCCCTCTCCGGACAGCACAAATCTATGGCTACACCTTC.

The gene calls are TRBV6-1 and TRBJ1-5, with a possible D match to TRBD1 (5 bases). This CDR3 has 19 residues. Trimming cost V 3 bases and J 0 bases, with 21 bases left between them. CDR1 is MNHNS and CDR2 is SASEGT in the germline V gene. CDR3 residues: CASSEVRQGGVNSNQPQHF. The CDR3 nucleotides read TGTGCCAGCAGTGAGGTTCGGCAGGGAGGGGTGAATAGCAATCAGCCCCAGCATTTT.

The rearrangement links TRBV4-1 to TRBJ1-1; D not certain. Germline V lookup: CDR1 MGHRA, CDR2 YSYEKL. The ends were cut back, 0 bases at V and 4 bases at J, with 9 bases in the middle. The CDR3 runs 14 residues. Written as DNA, the CDR3 is TGCGCCAGCAGCCAAGAAGAGGAATGCACTGAAGCTTTCTTT. It is translated as CASSQEEECTEAFF.

This chain joins TRBV29-1 and TRBJ1-2; unclear D gene. V dropped 4 bases and J dropped 4 bases, with 13 bases sitting between them. The CDR3 consists of 13 residues. From germline, CDR1 is SQVTM and CDR2 ANQGSEA. In DNA form, the CDR3 reads TGCAGCGTTGGAACCGAGACGTCCTATGGCTACACCTTC. The encoded protein is CSVGTETSYGYTF.

This chain uses TRBV6-5 with TRBJ2-7; no firm D call. The germline gives CDR1 MNHEY, CDR2 SVGAGI. This CDR3 comprises 15 residues. V lost 2 bases and J 4 bases, leaving 15 bases between the germline ends. The CDR3 coding sequence is TGTGCCAGCAGTTACGGGTCGGGTGGGGTTTACGAGCAGTACTTC. Amino acids: CASSYGSGGVYEQYF.

V usage is TRBV9 and J usage is TRBJ2-5, with 9 bases aligning to TRBD2. The CDR3 is 15 amino acids. Losses at the gene ends were 2 bases for V and 1 base for J; bases not matched to a gene: 3. CDR1 is SGDLS and CDR2 is YYNGEE in the germline V gene. CDR3 loop: CASSVELAGQETQYF. Written as DNA, the CDR3 is TGTGCCAGCAGCGTTGAACTAGCGGGCCAAGAGACCCAGTACTTC.